The 9 T cell receptor beta chains reported below all come from one sample, sequenced in a study of blood T cells in healthy people across ages. Next came a second PCR, run for about 7 to 12 cycles, which used a sample-barcoded 5' primer along with a J-beta primer mix. MiXCR, applied by TCRdb to the 5' RACE reads, yields one record per CDR3 protein. Of 1.4 million or so distinct CDR3 sequences listed, approximately 43% are singletons. Sequencing used blood. These receptors were taken from a young woman in good health.

This clonotype was recorded only once. The J gene is TRBJ2-3, the V gene TRBV20-1, with TRBD2 matching over 11 bases. CDR3 length: 16 amino acids. The junction had 9 bases not matched to a gene; V was cut back by 3 bases and J by 4 bases. The germline V gene has CDR1 DFQATT and CDR2 SNEGSKA (reference sequence). The CDR3 DNA reads TGCAGTGCTAGGCCCCTAGCGGGAGGTTTCGCAGATACGCAGTATTTT. It specifies CSARPLAGGFADTQYF.

This clonotype was detected once. The CDR3 nucleotides read TGTGCCAGCAGCGTGTGGGGAAGAAGCACAGATACGCAGTATTTT. Its protein is CASSVWGRSTDTQYF. The chain links TRBV9 to TRBJ2-3; D is ambiguous. The germline gives CDR1 SGDLS, CDR2 YYNGEE. This CDR3 comprises 15 residues. V lost 2 bases and J 0 bases, leaving 10 bases between the germline ends.

A few counts support this clonotype. The J gene is TRBJ2-7, the V gene TRBV7-2; unclear D gene. This CDR3 is built from 14 residues. Germline CDR1 is SGHTA and CDR2 is FQGNSA. V lost 1 base and J 3 bases, leaving 10 bases between the germline ends. CDR3 in amino acids: CASSLVSAGYEQYF. CDR3 in DNA: TGTGCCAGCAGCTTAGTCAGTGCAGGCTACGAGCAGTACTTC.

J is TRBJ2-7 and V is TRBV27, with D possibly TRBD1 on 5 matching bases. The V and J ends lost 2 bases and 2 bases respectively, with 13 bases between them. The CDR3 runs to 15 residues. CDR1 MNHEY and CDR2 SMNVEV come from the germline V gene (reference sequence). CDR3 in amino acids: CASSLKAGRPYEQYF. CDR3 DNA sequence: TGTGCCAGCAGTTTAAAGGCAGGGCGACCCTACGAGCAGTACTTC.

This clonotype has only a few counts. The chain employs TRBV7-9 and TRBJ2-5; the D is unclear. The last part of the DNA fits TRBJ2-7 better; the J call may be wrong. CDR3 length: 14 amino acids. Germline CDR1 reads SEHNR; CDR2 reads FQNEAQ (reference sequence). The CDR3 spells CASSLAPRPNEQYF. CDR3 bases: TGTGCCAGCAGCTTAGCCCCCAGGCCGAACGAGCAGTACTTC.

The chain combines TRBV4-1 with TRBJ2-3; D uncertain. CDR3 length equals 13 residues. Germline V gene sequence: CDR1 MGHRA, CDR2 YSYEKL. V was pared by 7 bases and J by 0 bases, with 8 bases between. CDR3 in DNA: TGCGCCAGCAAGTCCTCTAGCACAGATACGCAGTATTTT. This translates into CASKSSSTDTQYF.

The rearrangement joins TRBV6-1 to TRBJ2-7; 9 bases fit TRBD1. The CDR3 has 15 amino acids. Germline CDR1 and CDR2: MNHNS and SASEGT. J gave up 2 bases and V 3 bases, and 5 bases lay outside the gene matches. The CDR3 reads CASSEDRGLTYEQYF. The CDR3 nucleotides read TGTGCCAGCAGTGAGGACAGGGGCCTTACCTACGAGCAGTACTTC.

This chain joins TRBV20-1 and TRBJ2-7; D is tentatively TRBD1 or TRBD2 (5 bases each). The germline gives CDR1 DFQATT, CDR2 SNEGSKA (reference sequence). V was cut by 1 base and J by 4 bases, with 20 bases left in between. The CDR3 extends over 16 amino acids. CDR3 in amino acids: CSARGETAGTSYEQYF. CDR3 DNA sequence: TGCAGTGCTAGAGGGGAAACCGCCGGGACGAGTTACGAGCAGTACTTC.

The chain carries TRBV12-3 or TRBV12-4 and TRBJ2-7, with D hard to call. The end of the DNA aligns better with TRBJ2-5, so the J call may be wrong. The CDR3 totals 13 residues. The CDR3 is CASSSSVSGTQYF. For the CDR3, the DNA is TGTGCCAGCAGTTCATCAGTTTCTGGGACCCAGTACTTC.